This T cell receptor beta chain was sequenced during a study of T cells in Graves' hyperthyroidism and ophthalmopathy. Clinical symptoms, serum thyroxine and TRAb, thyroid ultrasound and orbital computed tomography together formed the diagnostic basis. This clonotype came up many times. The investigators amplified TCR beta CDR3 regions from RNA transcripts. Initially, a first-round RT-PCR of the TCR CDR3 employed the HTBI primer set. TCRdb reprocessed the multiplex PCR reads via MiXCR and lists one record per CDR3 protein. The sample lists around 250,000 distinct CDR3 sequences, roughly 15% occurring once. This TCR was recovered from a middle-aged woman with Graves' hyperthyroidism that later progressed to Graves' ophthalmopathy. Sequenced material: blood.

CDR3 amino acids: CSARADLTDTQYF. In nucleotides, the CDR3 is TGCAGTGCTAGAGCGGACTTGACAGATACGCAGTATTTT. This chain uses TRBV20-1 with TRBJ2-3; D possibly corresponds to TRBD2 (5 bases). CDR1 is DFQATT and CDR2 is SNEGSKA in the germline V gene (reference sequence). V lost 1 base and J 3 bases, leaving 8 bases between the germline ends. The CDR3 is 13 amino acids.